A selection of T cell receptor beta chains follows, all from one sample in a study of T-cell reconstitution after alpha-beta-depleted transplantation in children. TCRdb re-called the PCR reads through MiXCR, storing one row per CDR3 protein. Here the sample spans around 440,000 distinct CDR3 sequences, about 10% being singletons. The sample was PBMCs, taken before TCRalphabeta/CD19-depleted stem cell transplant. The origin of the receptors is a child aged 2 to 10 with inherited bone marrow failure, due to receive a stem cell transplant. Each CDR3 is given with its conserved first and last residue. Each record gives: clone size, D gene, V gene, J gene, CDR3 DNA, CDR3 protein. A D gene is named only where the DNA matches it firmly. Expanded clones get a size class; other rows say once, few or many, or leave the size out.

NA	NA	TRBV27	TRBJ1-5	TGTGCCAGCAGTCCGGGACCAGGGCGAGGGGAGCCCCAGCATTTT	CASSPGPGRGEPQHF
many	NA	TRBV12-3/TRBV12-4	TRBJ1-3	TGTGCCAGCAGTGACGTCCCGAGCTCTGGAAACACCATATATTTT	CASSDVPSSGNTIYF
NA	TRBD1	TRBV28	TRBJ2-6	TGTGCCAGCAAAACAGGGGAGAGCTCTGGGGCCAACGTCCTGACTTTC	CASKTGESSGANVLTF
many	TRBD1	TRBV10-3	TRBJ1-6	TGTGCCATCAGTGAGCCAGGACAGGGGAATTCACCCCTCCACTTT	CAISEPGQGNSPLHF
few	NA	TRBV30	TRBJ1-1	TGTGCCTGGAGTGTAGGTGCAGGGCCCACTGAAGCTTTCTTT	CAWSVGAGPTEAFF
many	NA	TRBV4-3	TRBJ1-1	TGCGCCAGCAGCCCGGGACAAAGTCTGAACACTGAAGCTTTCTTT	CASSPGQSLNTEAFF
NA	NA	TRBV30	TRBJ2-1	TGTGCCTGGAGACGGGTCTCCTACAATGAGCAGTTCTTC	CAWRRVSYNEQFF
many	TRBD2	TRBV7-9	TRBJ2-7	TGTGCCAGCAGCTCCCAGACTAGCGGGAGTATCTACGAGCAGTACTTC	CASSSQTSGSIYEQYF
NA	TRBD2	TRBV11-3	TRBJ2-1	TGTGCAAGCAGCTTAGGGTCCCCGACTAGCGGGGGTATCAATGAGCAGTTCTTC	CASSLGSPTSGGINEQFF
many	TRBD2	TRBV3-1	TRBJ2-7	TGTGCCAGCAGCCAAGAGGCGCCTAGCGGGACACCCTACGAGCAGTACTTC	CASSQEAPSGTPYEQYF
few	TRBD1	TRBV28	TRBJ1-2	TGTGCCAGCAGACGACAGGGGGGTAACTATGGCTACACCTTC	CASRRQGGNYGYTF
NA	NA	TRBV29-1	TRBJ2-1	TGCAGCGTTGAACCCCCCCTTGCAGGGAAAGGTGAGCAGTTCTTC	CSVEPPLAGKGEQFF
many	TRBD2	TRBV5-4	TRBJ2-2	TGTGCCAGCAGCTTGGCCGGGACAGGGTTTGGGACTAGCGGGGGGAACACCGGGGAGCTGTTTTTT	CASSLAGTGFGTSGGNTGELFF
NA	NA	TRBV27	TRBJ1-3	TGTGCCAGCAGTTTAAAGGCAGCTGGAAACACCATATATTTT	CASSLKAAGNTIYF
many	TRBD2	TRBV24-1	TRBJ2-2	TGTGCCACCAGTGATTTGCCGGGACTAGCGGCGAACACCGGGGAGCTGTTTTTT	CATSDLPGLAANTGELFF
NA	NA	TRBV9	TRBJ2-7	TGTGCCAGCAGCGTAGAGGGGGTCTACGAGCAGTACTTC	CASSVEGVYEQYF
NA	NA	TRBV7-7	TRBJ2-3	TGTGCTAGCAGCTTGGGGCCCGCCACAGATACGCAGTATTTT	CASSLGPATDTQYF
many	NA	TRBV10-2	TRBJ2-7	TGCGCCAGCATGGGGACTCTTGCTGGGGAGCAGTACTTC	CASMGTLAGEQYF
many	TRBD1	TRBV12-3/TRBV12-4	TRBJ2-2	TGTGCCAGCAGTTTCGGGACAGGGGGCTGGCGGGAGCTGTTTTTT	CASSFGTGGWRELFF
NA	NA	TRBV19	TRBJ1-5	TGTGCCAGTAGTATAATGGATATCAATCAGCCCCAGCATTTT	CASSIMDINQPQHF
few	NA	TRBV20-1	TRBJ2-7	TGCAGTGCCCGCCCTAACCCAGGGAACCCCTACGAGCAGTACTTC	CSARPNPGNPYEQYF
many	NA	TRBV6-2/TRBV6-3	TRBJ2-5	TGTGCCAGCAGTTACTGGGAGACCCAGTACTTC	CASSYWETQYF